Listed below are T cell receptor beta chains from one sample, sequenced in a study of blood T cell repertoires in COVID-19. Sequenced by immunoSEQ multiplex PCR; TCRdb stores in-frame clones only, minus some. The data show 300,000 to 350,000 clones, over 80% seen once. Sequences were obtained from PBMCs or T cells enriched from blood (not recorded which). Receptors were obtained from a woman aged 18-35 years who had recovered from COVID-19. Each CDR3 is given with its conserved first and last residue. Fields, in order: CDR3 DNA, CDR3 protein, D gene, clone size, J gene, V gene, CDR3 length. A D gene is named only where the DNA matches it firmly. Clone sizes are given selectively: once, few, many, or a class where the clone is expanded.

DNA: TGTGCCAGCACACTGTCGGGGGGGAAATACGAGCAGTACTTC
CDR3: CASTLSGGKYEQYF
D: TRBD2
size: NA
J: TRBJ2-7
V: TRBV6-5
length: 14

DNA: TGTGCCATCAGTGAGGCGGGAGGGCCTGATACGCAGTATTTT
CDR3: CAISEAGGPDTQYF
D: TRBD2
size: NA
J: TRBJ2-3
V: TRBV10-3
length: 14

DNA: TGTGCCAGCATCCCCCGCGTGTCCACTGAAGCTTTCTTT
CDR3: CASIPRVSTEAFF
D: NA
size: NA
J: TRBJ1-1
V: TRBV12-3/TRBV12-4
length: 13

DNA: TGTGCCAGCAGTTACTCCGGGTTCTCGCCCAACTATGGCTACACCTTC
CDR3: CASSYSGFSPNYGYTF
D: NA
size: NA
J: TRBJ1-2
V: TRBV6-5
length: 16

DNA: TGTGCCATCAGCGTAAGACAGGGTTCTTGGACTGAAGCTTTCTTT
CDR3: CAISVRQGSWTEAFF
D: TRBD1
size: NA
J: TRBJ1-1
V: TRBV10-3
length: 15

DNA: TGTGCCAGCAGTGGCCTAGACAGGACAGGTGGAAGATCACCCCTCCACTTT
CDR3: CASSGLDRTGGRSPLHF
D: TRBD1
size: few
J: TRBJ1-6
V: TRBV2
length: 17

DNA: TGTGCCACCAGCAGAGATCGTTCCCAGGGGATCTATGGCTACACCTTC
CDR3: CATSRDRSQGIYGYTF
D: NA
size: few
J: TRBJ1-2
V: TRBV15
length: 16

DNA: TGTGCCAGCAGCTTTACAGTTAATTCACCCCTCCACTTT
CDR3: CASSFTVNSPLHF
D: NA
size: NA
J: TRBJ1-6
V: TRBV7-9
length: 13

DNA: TGTGCCAGCAGTTACTCACCAGCGGCCAGCACAGATACGCAGTATTTT
CDR3: CASSYSPAASTDTQYF
D: NA
size: NA
J: TRBJ2-3
V: TRBV6-2/TRBV6-3
length: 16

DNA: TGTGCCAGCAGTTCCCCAGGGGTGGGTGAGAAAGCTTTCTTT
CDR3: CASSSPGVGEKAFF
D: NA
size: NA
J: TRBJ1-1
V: TRBV6-6
length: 14

DNA: TGTGCCAGCTCACAGACCGGGACAGGGGCCGGGGAGCTGTTTTTT
CDR3: CASSQTGTGAGELFF
D: TRBD1
size: NA
J: TRBJ2-2
V: TRBV7-6
length: 15

DNA: TGTGCCAGCAGCCCATCGGTGGGGGGGCGGGGTTCCGAGCAGTTCTTC
CDR3: CASSPSVGGRGSEQFF
D: NA
size: NA
J: TRBJ2-1
V: TRBV9
length: 16

DNA: TGCGCCAGCAGCCAAGCGGGACAGGTCTATGGCTACACCTTC
CDR3: CASSQAGQVYGYTF
D: TRBD1
size: NA
J: TRBJ1-2
V: TRBV4-3
length: 14

DNA: TGTGCCAGCAAGCCCTCGACAGCTCCTTCCTACGAGCAGTACTTC
CDR3: CASKPSTAPSYEQYF
D: NA
size: large
J: TRBJ2-7
V: TRBV27
length: 15

DNA: TGTGCCAGCTCACCCCAAGGACAAAGCAATCAGCCCCAGCATTTT
CDR3: CASSPQGQSNQPQHF
D: NA
size: NA
J: TRBJ1-5
V: TRBV18
length: 15

DNA: TGTGCCAGCAGTGATTCCGGGACAGATACGCAGTATTTT
CDR3: CASSDSGTDTQYF
D: NA
size: NA
J: TRBJ2-3
V: TRBV12-3/TRBV12-4
length: 13

DNA: TGCGCCAGCAGTGAGCATCGTGCGGTAGCTTTCTTT
CDR3: CASSEHRAVAFF
D: NA
size: NA
J: TRBJ1-1
V: TRBV10-2
length: 12

DNA: TGTGCCAGCAGTTTGCCACAGGGGTTGAGGATGAACACTGAAGCTTTCTTT
CDR3: CASSLPQGLRMNTEAFF
D: TRBD1
size: NA
J: TRBJ1-1
V: TRBV28
length: 17

DNA: TGTGCCAGCAGCTTGGCCACGGGCACAGGGCGGAATTCACCCCTCCACTTT
CDR3: CASSLATGTGRNSPLHF
D: NA
size: NA
J: TRBJ1-6
V: TRBV5-6
length: 17

DNA: TGTGCCAGCAGCCCACACGAGACAGGGATCTACGAGCAGTACTTC
CDR3: CASSPHETGIYEQYF
D: TRBD1
size: NA
J: TRBJ2-7
V: TRBV7-2
length: 15

DNA: TGTGCCAGCAGCTCCTCTTCTAGCGGGGGGTTCAATGAGCAGTTCTTC
CDR3: CASSSSSSGGFNEQFF
D: TRBD2
size: NA
J: TRBJ2-1
V: TRBV9
length: 16

DNA: TGTGCCAGTAGCAGACTAGCGGGAGGGCTAGACTCAGATACGCAGTATTTT
CDR3: CASSRLAGGLDSDTQYF
D: TRBD2
size: NA
J: TRBJ2-3
V: TRBV19
length: 17

DNA: TGTGCCAGCAGCTCCGGGACTAGCACCTACAATGAGCAGTTCTTC
CDR3: CASSSGTSTYNEQFF
D: TRBD2
size: NA
J: TRBJ2-1
V: TRBV7-2
length: 15

DNA: TGTGCCAGCAGCTCGGACTGGGCCCAAGAGACCCAGTACTTC
CDR3: CASSSDWAQETQYF
D: NA
size: NA
J: TRBJ2-5
V: TRBV7-2
length: 14

DNA: TGTGCCAGCAGTTTACACCTGCAGCGGGGAAACTCCAATGAGCAGTTCTTC
CDR3: CASSLHLQRGNSNEQFF
D: TRBD2
size: NA
J: TRBJ2-1
V: TRBV28
length: 17

DNA: TGTGCCAGCAGCTTAGCGGGAGGTACCGGGGAGCTGTTTTTT
CDR3: CASSLAGGTGELFF
D: TRBD2
size: NA
J: TRBJ2-2
V: TRBV11-2
length: 14

DNA: TGTGCCAGCAGTTTTCCGAAGGGAGGGGCGTTAAATTCACCCCTCCACTTT
CDR3: CASSFPKGGALNSPLHF
D: NA
size: NA
J: TRBJ1-6
V: TRBV28
length: 17

DNA: TGCGCCAGCAGCCCGGAGGGGACAGGGGCCCTAAGTGGGGAAAAACTGTTTTTT
CDR3: CASSPEGTGALSGEKLFF
D: TRBD1
size: NA
J: TRBJ1-4
V: TRBV5-1
length: 18

DNA: TGTGCCAGCAGCCAAGGGGAGAGGAGCCAGCCCCAGCATTTT
CDR3: CASSQGERSQPQHF
D: NA
size: NA
J: TRBJ1-5
V: TRBV3-1/TRBV3-2
length: 14

DNA: TGTGCCAGCAGTTATACGACAGGGCTAACTGAAGCTTTCTTT
CDR3: CASSYTTGLTEAFF
D: TRBD1
size: NA
J: TRBJ1-1
V: TRBV6-5
length: 14

DNA: TGTGCCAGCAGCCTCCATACCAGGGGAGACACTGAAGCTTTCTTT
CDR3: CASSLHTRGDTEAFF
D: NA
size: once
J: TRBJ1-1
V: TRBV7-6
length: 15